The clone carrying this TCR beta chain has at least ten counts. Its antigen is as yet unknown. The data stem from a study of neurological immune-mediated disorders. Study details: Multiple sclerosis patients numbered approximately 35, with around 31 relapsing-remitting and 3 secondary progressive. Study-level findings and limits: The multiple sclerosis repertoire cluster showed no association with any clinical or MRI feature. The authors stated that larger cohorts are needed.

The cDNA came from 5'RACE with 10-nucleotide random UMIs. From 15-18 subjects, each sequencing run yielded over 160 million TCR-beta sequences. TCRdb passed the 5' RACE reads through MiXCR, listing each CDR3 protein once. The sample contains 50,000 to 65,000 distinct CDR3 sequences, around 4% of which appear only once. What was sequenced was PBMCs. This receptor was taken from a man aged 25-45 years with multiple sclerosis.

DNA for the CDR3: TGCGCCAGCAGCTTTAATCAGGCCGAAACCGGAAACACCATATATTTT. Translated: CASSFNQAETGNTIYF. The chain couples TRBV5-1 to TRBJ1-3; D not certain. Per the germline V gene, CDR1 is SGHRS and CDR2 is YFSETQ. The V gene lost 2 bases and the J gene lost 4 bases, with 16 bases spanning the gap. The CDR3 covers 16 residues.